Given below is one T cell receptor (beta chain) in context. The data stem from a study of blood T cell repertoires in COVID-19. Study-wide context: The United States, Italy and Spain supplied acute and convalescent COVID-19 samples. Sources were T cells, B-cell-depleted T cells, or PBMCs; the material itself was cDNA or gDNA.

This table comes from immunoSEQ multiplex PCR, and its TCRdb copy is limited to in-frame clones, with some not included. The sample consists of hundreds of thousands of clones, around nine tenths of them appearing once. Trimming cost V 4 bases and J 1 base, with 10 bases left between them. Germline CDR1 MNHEY, CDR2 SVGEGT. The CDR3 runs 14 residues. This sequence was found in a man between 65 and 85 years old with acute or convalescent COVID-19. The chain is built from TRBV6-2 or TRBV6-3 and TRBJ1-1; D perhaps matches TRBD1 (5 bases). Sequenced material: peripheral blood. The CDR3 nucleotides are TGTGCCAGCAGTTTACAGGTGAGGAACACTGAAGCTTTCTTT. Translated: CASSLQVRNTEAFF.